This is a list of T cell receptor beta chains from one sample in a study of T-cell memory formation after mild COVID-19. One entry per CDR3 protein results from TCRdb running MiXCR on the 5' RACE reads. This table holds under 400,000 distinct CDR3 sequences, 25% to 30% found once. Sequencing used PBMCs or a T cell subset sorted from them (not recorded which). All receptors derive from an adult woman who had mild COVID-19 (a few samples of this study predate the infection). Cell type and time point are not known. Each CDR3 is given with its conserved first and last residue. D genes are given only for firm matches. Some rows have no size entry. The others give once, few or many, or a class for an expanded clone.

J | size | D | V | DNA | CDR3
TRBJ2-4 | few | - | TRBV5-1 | TGCGCCAGCAGCCCCGGGGGACCCGCTGATGGGTATCAGTACTTC | CASSPGGPADGYQYF
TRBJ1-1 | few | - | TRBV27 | TGTGCCAGCAGTTTCGAATCGAGGACTGAAGCTTTCTTT | CASSFESRTEAFF
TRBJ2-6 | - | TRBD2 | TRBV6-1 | TGTGCCAGCAGCGCGGGGGGGCTCGGGGCCAACGTCCTGACTTTC | CASSAGGLGANVLTF
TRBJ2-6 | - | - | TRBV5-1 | TGCGCCAGCAGCTTGGGTGGGTCAGCCTCTGGGGCCAACGTCCTGACTTTC | CASSLGGSASGANVLTF
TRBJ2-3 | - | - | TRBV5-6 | TGTGCCAGCAGCTTGGACGGGTTTGGAGATACGCAGTATTTT | CASSLDGFGDTQYF
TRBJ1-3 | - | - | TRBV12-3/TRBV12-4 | TGTGCCAGCAGGGGGATAGGGACGGGTTACACCATATATTTT | CASRGIGTGYTIYF
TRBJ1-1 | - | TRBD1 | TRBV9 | TGTGCCAGCAGCGGGACAGGAGGGACTGAAGCTTTCTTT | CASSGTGGTEAFF
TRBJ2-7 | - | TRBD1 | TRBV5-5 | TGTGCCAGCAGCTTGGGTGGGACAGCCTACGAGCAGTACTTC | CASSLGGTAYEQYF
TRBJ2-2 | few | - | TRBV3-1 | TGTGCCAGCAGCCGTGAACACGGGGAGCTGTTTTTT | CASSREHGELFF
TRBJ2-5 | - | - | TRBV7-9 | TGTGCCAGCAGCTTATGGGACCCCAGGGAGACCCAGTACTTC | CASSLWDPRETQYF
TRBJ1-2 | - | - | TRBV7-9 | TGTGCCAGCAGCTTAGATGGGGTAAACTATGGCTACACCTTC | CASSLDGVNYGYTF
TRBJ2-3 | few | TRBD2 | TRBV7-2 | TGTGCCAGCAGACTTAGCGGGAGGGCCCTAGCAAGCACAGATACGCAGTATTTT | CASRLSGRALASTDTQYF